This record covers a single T cell receptor beta chain. V shed 0 bases and J shed 5 bases, with 8 bases lying between them. CDR3 size: 13 residues. The V gene's germline CDR1 is SGHKS and CDR2 YYEKEE (reference sequence). This specimen belongs to a study of blood T cell repertoires in COVID-19. Looking at the study overall: There were acute and convalescent COVID-19 samples, and they came from the United States, Italy and Spain.

Profiling relied on immunoSEQ multiplex PCR, and the TCRdb table lists in-frame clones only, not all of them. The table has fewer than 120,000 clones, around nine tenths seen once; the top ten hold approximately 3.5%. The rearrangement joins TRBV5-5 to TRBJ2-5; no reliable D call. The clonotype comes from a woman aged 45-60 years with acute or convalescent COVID-19. Input material: peripheral blood. Written as DNA, the CDR3 is TGTGCCAGCAGCTTGGCTGGTGCGGAGACCCAGTACTTC. It translates to CASSLAGAETQYF.